This TCR beta chain was found in a study of somatic mutations in cytotoxic T cells in rheumatoid arthritis. Profiling relied on immunoSEQ multiplex PCR, and the TCRdb table lists in-frame clones only, not all of them. Of around 20,000 clones in the sample, less than 75% were seen once. This CDR3 is 13 amino acids long. With 0 bases removed from V and 5 bases from J, the gap between germline ends came to 7 bases. Per germline, CDR1 KGHSH and CDR2 LQKENI. This clone was seen a few times. Blood donors with median age approximately 50 years (range roughly 21-70), 45% to 55% female, served as healthy controls. Positive magnetic bead selection separated CD4+ and CD8+ cells, and flow cytometry confirmed purity.

Sequenced material: CD8+ T cells sorted from blood. J is TRBJ1-1 and V is TRBV18; tentative D call: TRBD1 (5 bases). This sequence originates from a woman aged 60-75 years in good health. Written as DNA, the CDR3 is TGTGCCAGCTCACCACCGGGGGAGACTGAAGCTTTCTTT. Protein product: CASSPPGETEAFF.